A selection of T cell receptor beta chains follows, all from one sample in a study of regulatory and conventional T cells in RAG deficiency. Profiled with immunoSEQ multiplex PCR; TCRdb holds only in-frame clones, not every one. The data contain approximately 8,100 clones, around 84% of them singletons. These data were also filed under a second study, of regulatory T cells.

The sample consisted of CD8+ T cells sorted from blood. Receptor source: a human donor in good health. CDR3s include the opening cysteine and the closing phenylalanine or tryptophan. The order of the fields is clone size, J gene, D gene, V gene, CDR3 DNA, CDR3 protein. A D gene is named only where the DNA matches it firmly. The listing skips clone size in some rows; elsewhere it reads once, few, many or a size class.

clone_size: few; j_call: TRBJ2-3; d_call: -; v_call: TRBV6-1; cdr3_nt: TGTGCCAGCAGTCGGGGTAGCGGAGACACAGATACGCAGTATTTT; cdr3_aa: CASSRGSGDTDTQYF
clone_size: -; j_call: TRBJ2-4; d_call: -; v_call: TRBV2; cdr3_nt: TGTGCCAGCAGTGGAGTCAGCCTAGCCAAAAACATTCAGTACTTC; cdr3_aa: CASSGVSLAKNIQYF
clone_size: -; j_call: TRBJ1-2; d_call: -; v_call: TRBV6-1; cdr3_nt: TGTGCCAGCAGTGACAGGGGCTATGGCTACACCTTC; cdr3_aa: CASSDRGYGYTF
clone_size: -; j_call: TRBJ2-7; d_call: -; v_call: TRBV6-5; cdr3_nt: TGTGCCAGCAGACCACTAGCTGGCGAGCAGTACTTC; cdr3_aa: CASRPLAGEQYF
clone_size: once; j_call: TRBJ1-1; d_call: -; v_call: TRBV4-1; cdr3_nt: TGCGCCAGCAGCCAACAGGGACACCTGAACACTGAAGCTTTCTTT; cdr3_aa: CASSQQGHLNTEAFF
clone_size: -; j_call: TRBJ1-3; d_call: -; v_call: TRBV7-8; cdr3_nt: TGTGCCAGCAGCCTGGGACGGAGCTCTGGAAACACCATATATTTT; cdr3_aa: CASSLGRSSGNTIYF
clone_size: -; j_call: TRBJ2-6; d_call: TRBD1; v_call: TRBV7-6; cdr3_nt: TGTGCCAGCAGCTTTGGGACAGGGGGCACTGGGGCCAACGTCCTGACTTTC; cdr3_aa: CASSFGTGGTGANVLTF
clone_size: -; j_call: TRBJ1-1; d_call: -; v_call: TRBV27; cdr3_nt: TGTGCCAGCGGAACAGGAATGAACACTGAAGCTTTCTTT; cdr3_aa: CASGTGMNTEAFF
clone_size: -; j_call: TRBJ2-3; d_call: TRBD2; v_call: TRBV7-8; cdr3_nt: TGTGCCAGCAGCTTAGGACTAGCGGACACAGATACGCAGTATTTT; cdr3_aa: CASSLGLADTDTQYF
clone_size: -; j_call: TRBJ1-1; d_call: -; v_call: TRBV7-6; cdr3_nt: TGTGCCAGCAGCCCCCCCGATACGGGTGAAGCTTTCTTT; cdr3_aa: CASSPPDTGEAFF
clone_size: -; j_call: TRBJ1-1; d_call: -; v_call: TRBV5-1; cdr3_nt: TGCGCCAGCAGCTTGGCCGGGGGGTACACTGAAGCTTTCTTT; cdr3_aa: CASSLAGGYTEAFF
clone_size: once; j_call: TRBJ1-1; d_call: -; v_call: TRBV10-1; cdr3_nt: TGCGCCAGCAGTGAGTCGAAGGGGCTTTCCACTGAAGCTTTCTTT; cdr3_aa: CASSESKGLSTEAFF
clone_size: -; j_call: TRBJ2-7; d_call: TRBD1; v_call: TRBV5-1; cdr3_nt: TGCGCCAGCAGCTTCGGAACAGGGGGGTCCTCCGAGCAGTACTTC; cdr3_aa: CASSFGTGGSSEQYF
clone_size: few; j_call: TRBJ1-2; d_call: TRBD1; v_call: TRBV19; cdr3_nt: TGTGCCAGTAGTTTACAAACAGGGGGCGGCTACACCTTC; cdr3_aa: CASSLQTGGGYTF
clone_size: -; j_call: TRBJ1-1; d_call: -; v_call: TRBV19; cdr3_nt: TGTGCCAGTAGTTACGGAACTTTGAACACTGAAGCTTTCTTT; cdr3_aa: CASSYGTLNTEAFF
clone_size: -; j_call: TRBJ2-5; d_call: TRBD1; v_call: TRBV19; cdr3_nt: TGTGCCAGTAGTATAAGTTCGGACAGGGGTTTGGAGACCCAGTACTTC; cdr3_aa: CASSISSDRGLETQYF
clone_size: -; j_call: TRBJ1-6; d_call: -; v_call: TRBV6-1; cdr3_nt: TGTGCCAGCAGTGAAGTCGCAGGGGTATCTCCTAGTTCACCCCTCCACTTT; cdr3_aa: CASSEVAGVSPSSPLHF
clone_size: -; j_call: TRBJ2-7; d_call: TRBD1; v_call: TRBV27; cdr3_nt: TGTGCCACCATCCCAGACAGGGGATACGAGCAGTACTTC; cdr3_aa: CATIPDRGYEQYF
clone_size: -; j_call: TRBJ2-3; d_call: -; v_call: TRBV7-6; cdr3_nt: TGTGCCAGCAGCTTACCGGACGGAAATACGCAGTATTTT; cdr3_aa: CASSLPDGNTQYF
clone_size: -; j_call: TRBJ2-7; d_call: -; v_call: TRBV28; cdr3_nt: TGTGCCAGCAGCCGAGGGGTCTTGACCTACGAGCAGTACTTC; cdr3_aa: CASSRGVLTYEQYF
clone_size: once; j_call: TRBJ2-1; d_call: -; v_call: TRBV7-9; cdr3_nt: TGTGCCAGCAGCTTAGTCTATAGCTCCTACAATGAGCAGTTCTTC; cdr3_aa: CASSLVYSSYNEQFF
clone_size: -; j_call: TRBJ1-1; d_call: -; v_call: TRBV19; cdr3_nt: TGTGCCACGTCCCGGAGGGGTAGCACTGAAGCTTTCTTT; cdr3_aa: CATSRRGSTEAFF
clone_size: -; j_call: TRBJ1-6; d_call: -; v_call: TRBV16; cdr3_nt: TGTGCCAGCAGCCCGTCGGGGGGCTCGTATTCACCCCTCCACTTT; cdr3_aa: CASSPSGGSYSPLHF
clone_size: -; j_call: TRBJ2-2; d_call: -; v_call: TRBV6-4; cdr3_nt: TGTGCCAGCAGTACTATACTCGGGCCCTCCGAACACCGGGGAGCTGTTTTT; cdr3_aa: CASSTILGPSEHRGAVF
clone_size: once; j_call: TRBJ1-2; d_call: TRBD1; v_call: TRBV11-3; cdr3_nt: TGTGCCAGCAGCTTAGTCGGGACAGGGGACGGCTACACCTTC; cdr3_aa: CASSLVGTGDGYTF
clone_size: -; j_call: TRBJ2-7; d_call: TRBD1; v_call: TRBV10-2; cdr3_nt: TGCGCCACCTGGCACCGGGACAGCCACTCCTACGAGCAGTACTTC; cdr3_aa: CATWHRDSHSYEQYF
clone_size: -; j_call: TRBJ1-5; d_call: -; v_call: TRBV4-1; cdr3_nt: TGCGCCAGCAGCCAAATGGGGAGCAATCAGCCCCAGCATTTT; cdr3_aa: CASSQMGSNQPQHF
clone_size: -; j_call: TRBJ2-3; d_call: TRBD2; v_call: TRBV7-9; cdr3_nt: TGTGCCAGCAGCGAACTAGCGGGGATCACAGATACGCAGTATTTT; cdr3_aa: CASSELAGITDTQYF
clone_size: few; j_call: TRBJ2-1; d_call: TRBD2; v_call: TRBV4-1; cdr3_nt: TGCGCCAGCAGCCAAAAGGAGATCAGGACTAGCGGGGACAATGAGCAGTTCTTC; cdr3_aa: CASSQKEIRTSGDNEQFF
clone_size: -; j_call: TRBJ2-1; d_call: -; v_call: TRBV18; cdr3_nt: TGTGCCAGCTCACCTGCGTCGGTTGACGAGCAGTTCTTC; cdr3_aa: CASSPASVDEQFF
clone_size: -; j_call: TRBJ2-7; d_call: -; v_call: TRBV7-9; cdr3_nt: TGTGCCAGCAGCTTGGCGGTTAACTACGAGCAGTACTTC; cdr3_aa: CASSLAVNYEQYF
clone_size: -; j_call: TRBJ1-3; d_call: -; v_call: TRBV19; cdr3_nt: TGTGCCAGTAGGATGCAAGAGGGAAACACCATATATTTT; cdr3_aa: CASRMQEGNTIYF
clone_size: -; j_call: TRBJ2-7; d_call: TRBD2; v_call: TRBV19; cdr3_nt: TGTGCCAGTAGTATCGGGGCGGGAGGGCCCAACGAGCAGTACTTC; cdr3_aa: CASSIGAGGPNEQYF
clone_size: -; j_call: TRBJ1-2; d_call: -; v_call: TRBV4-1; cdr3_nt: TGCGCCAGCAGCCAGGGTCTTGGACAAGCTAACTATGGCTACACCTTC; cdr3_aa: CASSQGLGQANYGYTF
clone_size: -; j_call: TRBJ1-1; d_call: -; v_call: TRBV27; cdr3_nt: TGTGCCAGCAGTTTGGGGCCGCTGAACACTGAAGCTTTCTTT; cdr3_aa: CASSLGPLNTEAFF
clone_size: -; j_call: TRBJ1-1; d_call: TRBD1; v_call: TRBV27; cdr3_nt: TGTGCCAGCAGTCTGAAGACAGGGGTGGGTACTGAAGCTTTCTTT; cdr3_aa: CASSLKTGVGTEAFF
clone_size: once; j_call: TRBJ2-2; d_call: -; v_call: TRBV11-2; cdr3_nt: TGTGCCAGCAGCCCTGGGAACACCGGGGAGCTGTTTTTT; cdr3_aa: CASSPGNTGELFF
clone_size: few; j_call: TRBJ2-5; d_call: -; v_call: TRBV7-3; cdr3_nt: TGTGCCAGCAGCTTAGGAGGGGGACTACAGACCCAGTACTTC; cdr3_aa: CASSLGGGLQTQYF
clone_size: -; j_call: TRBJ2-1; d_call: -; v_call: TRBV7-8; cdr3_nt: TGTGCCAGCAGCTTAGGACATAGCTCCTACAATGAGCAGTTCTTC; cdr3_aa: CASSLGHSSYNEQFF
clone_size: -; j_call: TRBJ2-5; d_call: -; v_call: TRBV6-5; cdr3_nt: TGTGCCAGCAGTTACTCTTCGGGGTTTGGAGAGACCCAGTACTTC; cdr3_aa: CASSYSSGFGETQYF
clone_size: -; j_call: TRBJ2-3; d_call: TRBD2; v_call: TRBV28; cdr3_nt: TGTGCCAGCAGTCCTTATAGCGGGAGGACAGATACGCAGTATTTT; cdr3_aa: CASSPYSGRTDTQYF
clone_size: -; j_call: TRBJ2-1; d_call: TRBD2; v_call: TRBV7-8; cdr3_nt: TGTGCCAGCAGCTTCACTAGCGGGAGCGGTAATGAGCAGTTCTTC; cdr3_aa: CASSFTSGSGNEQFF